These 10 T cell receptor beta chains originate from one sample sequenced in a study of OX40 agonist ivuxolimab in advanced cancers. The repertoire was sequenced with immunoSEQ multiplex PCR; TCRdb's copy has only in-frame clones and lacks some. The sample lists 25,000 to 35,000 clones; about three quarters were seen once. Sequenced here: CD4+ or CD8+ T cells sorted from blood, sampled in a trial of the OX40 agonist ivuxolimab. The receptors derive from an adult with an advanced solid tumor such as melanoma, head and neck, liver or kidney cancer.

A word on this clone: The junction departs from germline at one end; a sequencing error may be responsible. This rearrangement joins TRBV7-7 to TRBJ2-3, with 7 positions matching TRBD2. This CDR3 region has 15 residues. In germline, CDR1 is SSHAT, CDR2 FNYEAQ (reference sequence). CDR3 in amino acids: CASSAGLSSTDTQYF. The CDR3 DNA sequence: TGTGCTAGCAGCGCGGGACTATCTAGCACAGATACGCAGTATTTT.

The genes are TRBV25-1 and TRBJ1-1; maybe TRBD1 (5 bases). The V gene's germline CDR1 is MGHDK and CDR2 SYGVNS. V was cut by 6 bases and J by 4 bases, with 15 bases left in between. The CDR3 covers 14 residues. The CDR3 here is CASSEPGLGTEAFF. In nucleotides, the CDR3 is TGTGCCAGCAGCGAGCCGGGACTGGGCACTGAAGCTTTCTTT.

This clone is a singleton in its sample. V gene TRBV27 combines with J gene TRBJ2-2; 9 bases line up with TRBD1. CDR1 is MNHEY, CDR2 SMNVEV, per germline (reference sequence). The CDR3 sequence is 15 residues long. With 5 bases clipped from V and 7 bases from J, the junction kept 8 bases outside the gene matches. DNA for the CDR3: TGTGCCAGCAGTCCCCTGACAGGGGGGGGCGGGGAGCTGTTTTTT. It codes for CASSPLTGGGGELFF.

The chain employs TRBV27 and TRBJ1-6; D remains unclear. From germline, CDR1 is MNHEY and CDR2 SMNVEV (reference sequence). This CDR3 has 14 amino acids. The V end was cut by 3 bases, the J end by 7 bases, with 10 bases between. This CDR3 reads CASSFASENSPLHF. DNA of the CDR3: TGTGCCAGCAGTTTTGCGTCAGAGAATTCACCCCTCCACTTT.

The chain recombines TRBV4-2 with TRBJ2-7; TRBD2 aligns across 9 bases. Germline V gene lookup returns CDR1 LGHNA and CDR2 YNFKEQ. V dropped 1 base and J dropped 0; count of bases not matched to a gene: 4. CDR3 length equals 16 residues. The chain's CDR3 is CASSQAPAGGSYEQYF. As DNA, the CDR3 is TGTGCCAGCAGCCAAGCTCCAGCGGGGGGCTCCTACGAGCAGTACTTC.

On this clone itself: The germline gene is not matched at one end of the junction; a read error may be the cause. V usage is TRBV5-1 and J usage is TRBJ1-2, with TRBD1 as a possible D gene (5 bases). The V gene's germline CDR1 is SGHRS and CDR2 YFSETQ. This CDR3 has 12 residues. CDR3 loop: CASSFRESGYTF. CDR3 sequence (DNA): TGTGCCAGCAGCTTCAGGGAGAGCGGCTACACCTTC.

DNA of the CDR3: TGTGCCAGTACGGGATCGGGCAATCAGCCCCAGCATTTT. This gives the protein CASTGSGNQPQHF. The chain has TRBV19 and TRBJ1-5; unclear D gene. Germline V lookup: CDR1 LNHDA, CDR2 SQIVND (reference sequence). The V gene lost 7 bases and the J gene lost 2 bases, with 9 bases spanning the gap. There are 13 residues in the CDR3.

The rearrangement links TRBV16 to TRBJ2-3; 7 bases are a match to TRBD2. CDR1 is KGHSY and CDR2 is FQNENV in the germline V gene. This CDR3 region has 17 residues. Trimming at V came to 4 bases and at J to 0 bases, leaving 10 bases not matched to a gene. The chain's CDR3 is CASSPTSGAASTDTQYF. CDR3 DNA sequence: TGTGCCAGCAGCCCTACCAGCGGGGCCGCTAGCACAGATACGCAGTATTTT.

V is TRBV11-2 and J is TRBJ2-7; a weak D match, TRBD2 (7 bases). This CDR3 has 14 residues. Between the trimmed V and J ends, which lost 5 bases and 3 bases, there was a span of 14 bases. Germline-derived CDR1 and CDR2 are SGHAT and FQNNGV. This CDR3 is CASSPTGGHYEQYF. The CDR3 DNA sequence: TGTGCCAGCAGCCCCACCGGGGGGCACTACGAGCAGTACTTC.

This clone appeared a few times. V gene TRBV5-5 combines with J gene TRBJ2-6; no clear D. The V end lost 0 bases, the J end lost 0 bases, and 4 bases lay between the germline ends. The CDR3 extends over 15 amino acids. In germline, CDR1 is SGHKS, CDR2 YYEKEE (reference sequence). The CDR3 reads CASSLVGSGANVLTF. The DNA of the CDR3 is TGTGCCAGCAGCTTGGTCGGCTCTGGGGCCAACGTCCTGACTTTC.